This T cell receptor (beta chain) was recorded in a study of post-analysis software for immune sequencing data. Study in general: The disease courses covered relapsing-remitting, secondary progressive and progressive-relapsing multiple sclerosis. Study results and caveats: Those with multiple sclerosis, the patient group, showed significantly lower normalized Chao1 diversity than controls. The study found TRBV5-6, TRBV5-1 and TRBV20-1 among 5 or 6 TRBV segments more frequent in patients than controls. F measure grouped same-batch samples tightly together.

The CDR3 is 16 amino acids. Germline V CDR1 and CDR2: SGHRS, YFSETQ. The ends lost 5 bases at V and 4 bases at J; junction bases unmatched: 10. Unique-molecular-identifier-tagged TCR beta cDNA libraries were used. cDNA molecules numbering 400,000 to 550,000 came from roughly 1.1 to 9.2 million T cells. TCRdb fed the PCR reads into MiXCR, producing one record per CDR3 protein. The sample has roughly 650,000 distinct CDR3 sequences, approximately 59% seen once. Regarding this clonotype: Its antigen is unknown.

The chain uses TRBV5-1 and TRBJ2-3, with TRBD2 identical over 10 bases. The clonotype originates from a girl aged 2 to 10 with multiple sclerosis. Material: blood. CDR3 in DNA: TGCGCCAGCAGGGAATTAGCGGGGGGCGGATCAGATACGCAGTATTTT. Protein sequence: CASRELAGGGSDTQYF.